What follows describes a single T cell receptor (beta chain). Its antigen is still unknown. The assay was immunoSEQ multiplex PCR, and TCRdb's table has in-frame clones only and misses some. The table records approximately 40,000 clones, about 90% of them present only once. The data derive from a study of graft-versus-host responses after intestinal transplantation. Study-wide context: Uniformly, recipients were administered anti-thymocyte globulin induction with subsequent tacrolimus and steroids for around three years. Study-level findings and limits: Allograft graft-versus-host to host-versus-graft clonal ratios ran high in patients with graft-donor T cell macrochimerism. Some GvH clones appeared in ileal mucosa or blood before recipient bone marrow. Peak circulating GvH clone levels were associated with early post-transplant HvG declines.

V lost 3 bases, J lost 4 bases, and 2 bases stayed unmatched. Germline CDR1 is SNHLY and CDR2 is FYNNEI. The CDR3 spans 13 residues. This receptor was taken from a human patient who received an intestinal transplant, so some T cells may come from the graft donor. The J gene is TRBJ1-2, the V gene TRBV2, with 7 positions matching TRBD1. The material sequenced was PBMCs, taken approximately 310 days after intestinal transplant. The chain's CDR3 is CASSEGTAYGYTF. CDR3 DNA: TGTGCCAGCAGTGAGGGGACAGCCTATGGCTACACCTTC.